This TCR beta chain was documented in a study of tumour-infiltrating T cells in Burkitt lymphoma. Study context: Patients covered every epidemiological subtype of Burkitt lymphoma. Overall and progression-free survival were predicted by productive clonality. Study-level findings and limits: Several public clonotypes were shared across many Burkitt lymphoma patients.

This clone appeared a few times. Its matching antigen is unknown. The method was immunoSEQ multiplex PCR; TCRdb's version includes in-frame clones alone and lacks a portion of them. The table has more than 45,000 clones, 31% seen once. V gave up 7 bases and J gave up 7 bases, with 25 bases separating them. CDR1 PRHDT and CDR2 FYEKMQ come from the germline V gene (reference sequence). The CDR3 totals 17 residues. Sequencing used tumor tissue. J is TRBJ2-2 and V is TRBV13; D is unclear. The receptor was derived from a human donor with Burkitt lymphoma. CDR3 sequence: CASTPARLVHVGGELFF. The DNA for the CDR3 is TGTGCCAGCACCCCCGCCCGATTAGTACACGTGGGCGGGGAGCTGTTTTTT.